This record concerns one TCR beta chain sequence. What it binds is unknown. The sample has other DNA sequences that encode this CDR3 too. This entry is derived from a study of shared clonotypes between healthy human individuals. Study-wide findings and caveats: Sequencing of the sorted subsets was shown by rarefaction to be incomplete despite large depth.

Recent acute infections and vaccinations were absent in the healthy HIV-negative adult donors. Splitting of CD4+ cells produced CD45RA+ naive and CD45RA-negative memory subsets. In the study's own analysis: Junction-only immunoSEQ sequences carried no quality scores, so filtering differed. Sequencing used immunoSEQ multiplex PCR; TCRdb keeps in-frame clones, though not all of them. Clone size and V and J calls were adopted from that table, with D and trimming inferred from the DNA. Of millions of clones listed, around 90% are singletons. The CDR3 runs 13 residues. Germline V lookup: CDR1 SGHRS, CDR2 YFSETQ. The V gene lost 0 bases and the J gene lost 5 bases, with 6 bases spanning the gap.

The TCR was taken from a man in his late teens or twenties in good health. Material for sequencing was naive CD4+ T cells sorted from blood. Subset reported: CD45RA+ positively selected. The rearrangement uses TRBV5-1 and TRBJ1-5, with D unclear. CDR3 protein: CASSLDGDQPQHF. The CDR3 DNA reads TGCGCCAGCAGCTTGGACGGTGATCAGCCCCAGCATTTT.